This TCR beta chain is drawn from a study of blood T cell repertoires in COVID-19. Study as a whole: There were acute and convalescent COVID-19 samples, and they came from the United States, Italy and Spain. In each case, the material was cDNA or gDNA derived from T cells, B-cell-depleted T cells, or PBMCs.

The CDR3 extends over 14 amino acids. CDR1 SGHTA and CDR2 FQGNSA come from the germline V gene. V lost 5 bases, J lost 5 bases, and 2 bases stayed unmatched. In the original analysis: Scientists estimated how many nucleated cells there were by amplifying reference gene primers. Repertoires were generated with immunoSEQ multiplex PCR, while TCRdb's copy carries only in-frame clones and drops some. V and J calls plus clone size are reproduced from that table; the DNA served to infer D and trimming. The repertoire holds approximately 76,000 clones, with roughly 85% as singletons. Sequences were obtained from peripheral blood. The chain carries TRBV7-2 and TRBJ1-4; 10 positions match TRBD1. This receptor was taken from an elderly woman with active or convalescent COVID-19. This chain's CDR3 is CASSRTGGNEKLFF. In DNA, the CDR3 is TGTGCCAGCAGCAGGACAGGGGGGAATGAAAAACTGTTTTTT.